This T cell receptor (beta chain) is from a study of blood T cell repertoires in COVID-19 (dated by TCRdb to 2018 to 2021). At the level of the whole study: The collaborator samples originated in the United States, Italy and Spain and spanned the acute and convalescent phases of COVID-19. The samples were drawn from two sources: the first 160 participants of the ongoing ImmuneRACE study, and 950 to 1,500 subjects contributed by 6 global collaborators. Where HLA class I and class II types were available, the types were taken from metadata supplied by the sample provider, not from assay-based typing. The repertoires were made available in a free public database intended to serve as a resource for research on the immune response to SARS-CoV-2. The material from the prospective study consisted of cDNA or gDNA derived from T cells, B-cell-depleted T cells, or PBMCs. Sample metadata almost always included a de-identified subject ID, COVID-19 status, age in years and sex. The dataset comprised deeply sampled blood TCRbeta repertoires from subjects exposed to, actively infected with, or recovered from COVID-19. The research as a whole found: How much clinical and demographic metadata was included differed by source and by participant, and the metadata was provided uncurated.

As concerns this clone: The specificity of this receptor is unknown. Base quality data are lacking; no much larger clone is found one base away.

TCRbeta CDR3 regions were amplified from genomic DNA using the immunoSEQ Assay, a bias-controlled multiplex PCR. The original pipeline was this. Nucleated cell counts per sample were estimated from amplification of reference gene primers within the assay. To quantify the absolute abundance of each unique TCRbeta CDR3 rearrangement, sequence reads were collapsed and filtered. For each sample, productive Simpson clonality was calculated by taking the square root of Simpson's diversity index across productive rearrangements. The source is immuneACCESS, and TCRdb retained only in-frame sequences with V and J called. Part of the clones is not carried over; for the studies checked, unresolved V genes explain less than half of this, and the remainder is unexplained. V, J and clone size are taken as reported in that table, and D and trimming were inferred from the DNA itself. The sample table holds 160,000 or so clones, of which more than 80% were seen once. In total, the top ten clones hold roughly 2% of the sample.

The CDR3, from cysteine to phenylalanine, totals 13 residues. Just the 39-base CDR3 DNA is kept, in frame starting at base 1. CDR1 is given as SGHRS and CDR2 as YFSETQ, both from the germline V gene. Trimming removed 4 bases from V and 12 bases from J; the gene matches leave 13 bases unexplained. One collaborating source in Seattle enrolled patients while the patients were actively infected and followed the patients over time throughout the course of disease. Each collaborating institution followed its own protocols to collect whole blood in K2EDTA tubes. Collaborator samples were shipped for TCRbeta analysis as frozen whole blood, isolated PBMCs, or DNA extracted from either sample type.

Sequenced sample: peripheral blood. The V and J segments used are TRBV5-1 and TRBJ2-7; 7 bases in between match TRBD1. The TCR comes from a woman aged 60-70 years with COVID-19, enrolled during active disease. DNA sequence: TGCGCCAGCAGCCGCCGGCAGGGGGATGTTCGGTACTTC. Its amino acids are CASSRRQGDVRYF.